One and the same sample provided the 24 T cell receptor beta chains below, sequenced in a study of blood T cell repertoires in COVID-19. Clones were sequenced by immunoSEQ multiplex PCR, and TCRdb holds only the in-frame ones, with some missing. The sample contains fewer than 250,000 clones, 75% to 90% of which appear only once. Sample: peripheral blood. The receptors here all came from a man aged 25-45 years with acute or convalescent COVID-19.

This chain joins TRBV9 and TRBJ2-3, with 8 bases identical to TRBD2. CDR1 SGDLS and CDR2 YYNGEE come from the germline V gene. With 0 bases clipped from V and 0 bases from J, the junction kept 3 bases outside the gene matches. There are 16 residues in the CDR3. The DNA for the CDR3 is TGTGCCAGCAGCGTAGGTAGCGGGGCTAGCACAGATACGCAGTATTTT. Translated: CASSVGSGASTDTQYF. The full variable domain, with the rest looked up from reference TRBV9 and TRBJ2-3, is DSGVTQTPKHLITATGQRVTLRCSPRSGDLSVYWYQQSLDQGLQFLIQYYNGEERAKGNILERFSAQQFPDLHSELNLSSLELGDSALYFCASSVGSGASTDTQYFGPGTRLTVL.

The chain carries TRBV7-9 and TRBJ1-5, with a weak D call TRBD1 (5 bases). Germline V gene lookup returns CDR1 SEHNR and CDR2 FQNEAQ (reference sequence). Trimming took 1 base from V and 5 from J, leaving 18 bases between them. CDR3 length: 17 amino acids. CDR3 region: CASSLEFTGGRDQPQHF. The DNA for the CDR3 is TGTGCCAGCAGCTTAGAATTTACGGGGGGTCGGGATCAGCCCCAGCATTTT.

The chain uses TRBV28 and TRBJ2-7; 9 positions match TRBD2. The junction had 9 bases not matched to a gene; V was cut back by 1 base and J by 5 bases. CDR1 MDHEN and CDR2 SYDVKM come from the germline V gene. The CDR3 has 16 residues. In DNA, the CDR3 is TGTGCCAGCAGTTTATTAGCGGGAGTTGTGGTGAACGAGCAGTACTTC. As protein: CASSLLAGVVVNEQYF.

The chain is built from TRBV11-3 and TRBJ2-3; 13 positions match TRBD2. Germline values: CDR1 SGHNT, CDR2 YENEEA. The ends lost 4 bases at V and 2 bases at J; junction bases unmatched: 6. The CDR3 totals 17 residues. CDR3 sequence: CASSSGTSGVYTDTQYF. The CDR3, as DNA: TGTGCCAGCAGCTCCGGGACTAGCGGGGTATACACAGATACGCAGTATTTT.

The chain combines TRBV4-2 with TRBJ2-1; 16 bases match TRBD2. The CDR3 consists of 19 residues. V gave up 3 bases and J gave up 2 bases; unmatched junction bases: 7. Per germline, CDR1 LGHNA and CDR2 YNFKEQ. The CDR3 bases are TGTGCCAGCAGCCATGCCGGGACTAGCGGGGGGGCCGCCTACAATGAGCAGTTCTTC. The encoded protein is CASSHAGTSGGAAYNEQFF.

This chain uses TRBV11-2 with TRBJ2-2; 8 bases line up with TRBD2. This CDR3 region has 15 residues. The germline CDR1 and CDR2 sequences are SGHAT and FQNNGV. The J segment lost 5 bases and the V segment lost 1 base, leaving 3 bases of the junction unmatched. The CDR3, as DNA: TGTGCCAGCAGCTTAGTCGGGACTAGGACCGGGGAGCTGTTTTTT. Protein sequence: CASSLVGTRTGELFF.

The rearrangement links TRBV19 to TRBJ1-2; perhaps TRBD1 as D (5 bases). Germline V gene data show CDR1 as LNHDA and CDR2 as SQIVND (reference sequence). Trimming stripped 3 bases from V and 8 bases from J, with 19 bases between. The CDR3 consists of 15 residues. The CDR3 reads CASSIYSGTRWGYTF. Here the CDR3 DNA reads TGTGCCAGTAGTATTTATTCCGGGACTCGATGGGGCTACACCTTC.

CDR3 nucleotides: TGTGCCAGCAGCTTAAATGCGAATCAGCCCCAGCATTTT. As protein: CASSLNANQPQHF. The V and J genes are TRBV7-3 and TRBJ1-5; D not certain. The V and J ends lost 1 base and 4 bases respectively, with 5 bases between them. The CDR3 runs to 13 residues. Germline lookup yields CDR1 SGHTA and CDR2 FQGTGA.

The chain employs TRBV10-3 and TRBJ2-7; the match to TRBD2 covers 9 bases. The CDR3 runs 15 residues. V lost 7 bases and J lost 0; bases outside the gene matches: 7. Germline CDR1 ENHRY, CDR2 SYGVKD. CDR3 amino acids: CAIMSGAGGSYEQYF. In DNA form, the CDR3 reads TGTGCCATCATGTCGGGAGCGGGGGGCTCCTACGAGCAGTACTTC.

V usage is TRBV30 and J usage is TRBJ1-5; the D is unclear. The CDR3 extends over 14 amino acids. Germline assignment: CDR1 GTSNPN and CDR2 SVGIG (reference sequence). The V gene lost 2 bases and the J gene lost 5 bases, with 13 bases spanning the gap. CDR3 sequence: CAWSLPTGYQPQHF. The CDR3 coding sequence is TGTGCCTGGAGTTTGCCCACCGGGTATCAGCCCCAGCATTTT.

This clone was counted between two and nine times. The chain links TRBV18 to TRBJ2-7; D possibly corresponds to TRBD1 (6 bases). V was clipped by 3 bases and J by 0 bases, with 15 bases between them. From germline, CDR1 is KGHSH and CDR2 LQKENI. This CDR3 region has 16 residues. This chain's CDR3 is CASSPFEPDSSYEQYF. CDR3 sequence (DNA): TGTGCCAGCTCACCCTTTGAGCCGGACAGCTCCTACGAGCAGTACTTC.

The V call is TRBV7-8, the J call TRBJ1-5; D unresolved. Germline CDR1 reads SGHVS; CDR2 reads FQNEAQ. Trimming took 0 bases from V and 1 from J, leaving 4 bases between them. This CDR3 is built from 14 residues. CDR3 protein: CASSLAQSNQPQHF. The CDR3 DNA sequence: TGTGCCAGCAGCTTAGCACAGAGCAATCAGCCCCAGCATTTT.

The genes are TRBV2 and TRBJ1-1, with 7 bases that match TRBD1. This CDR3 contains 14 residues. The V gene end was trimmed by 6 bases and the J gene end by 5 bases; junction bases not matched to a gene: 9. The germline gives CDR1 SNHLY, CDR2 FYNNEI. The CDR3: CASRADRVGTEAFF. The CDR3 DNA reads as TGTGCCAGCAGGGCTGACAGGGTGGGGACTGAAGCTTTCTTT.

The chain has TRBV4-2 and TRBJ1-1; D unclear. Germline loops: CDR1 LGHNA, CDR2 YNFKEQ. The CDR3 has 15 amino acids. The V end was cut by 6 bases, the J end by 2 bases, with 16 bases between. The DNA for the CDR3 is TGTGCCAGCAGTCCCCCCGGGAGGCTAAACACTGAAGCTTTCTTT. Encoded protein: CASSPPGRLNTEAFF.

V gene TRBV9 combines with J gene TRBJ2-7, with 7 bases identical to TRBD2. The CDR3 has 14 amino acids. With V trimmed by 2 bases and J by 3 bases, 5 bases remained unmatched. CDR1 is SGDLS and CDR2 is YYNGEE in the germline V gene. The CDR3 is CASSVREDYYEQYF. In DNA form, the CDR3 reads TGTGCCAGCAGCGTCCGGGAGGACTACTACGAGCAGTACTTC.

The chain links TRBV6-5 to TRBJ2-1, with D possibly being TRBD1 (6 bases). Looked up from germline, CDR1 is MNHEY and CDR2 is SVGAGI. CDR3 length equals 13 residues. Trimming removed 5 bases from V and 8 bases from J, with 13 bases in between. CDR3 sequence reads: CASSLQGRDEQFF. The CDR3 nucleotides read TGTGCCAGCAGTCTACAGGGAAGGGATGAGCAGTTCTTC.

V is TRBV5-1 and J is TRBJ2-1, with 9 nucleotides matching TRBD2. CDR1 is SGHRS and CDR2 is YFSETQ in the germline V gene. V shed 0 bases and J 7 bases; nucleotides not matched to a gene: 2. CDR3 length: 14 residues. The CDR3 DNA reads as TGCGCCAGCAGCTTGGGCGGGGGGGAAAATGAGCAGTTCTTC. It is translated as CASSLGGGENEQFF.

The table lists this clone with a count of one. The rearrangement uses TRBV19 and TRBJ1-2; 8 bases agree with TRBD1. The CDR3 spans 17 residues. Germline CDR1 reads LNHDA; CDR2 reads SQIVND (reference sequence). The junction had 10 bases not matched to a gene; V was cut back by 3 bases and J by 1 base. The CDR3 loop is CASSIQTGQGINYGYTF. The CDR3 DNA reads as TGTGCCAGTAGTATTCAGACAGGACAGGGCATTAACTATGGCTACACCTTC.

The chain carries TRBV27 and TRBJ2-2, with 7 bases fitting TRBD2. Germline V lookup: CDR1 MNHEY, CDR2 SMNVEV (reference sequence). The CDR3 consists of 17 residues. V gave up 1 base and J gave up 3 bases; unmatched junction bases: 8. The CDR3 loop is CASSLWWEGRDTGELFF. The CDR3 DNA sequence: TGTGCCAGCAGTTTATGGTGGGAGGGTCGGGACACCGGGGAGCTGTTTTTT.

This chain joins TRBV5-5 and TRBJ1-1; no definite D call. V was shortened by 3 bases and J by 2 bases, with 11 bases between the two germline ends. Germline lookup yields CDR1 SGHKS and CDR2 YYEKEE (reference sequence). The CDR3 covers 14 residues. CDR3 protein: CASSSVGVNTEAFF. The CDR3 nucleotides are TGTGCCAGCAGCTCGGTGGGCGTTAACACTGAAGCTTTCTTT.

The chain employs TRBV7-8 and TRBJ1-2, with D tentatively TRBD1 (6 bases). Trimming took off 5 bases at V and 7 bases at J, with 14 bases between the two ends. The CDR3 sequence is 13 residues long. Germline-derived CDR1 and CDR2 are SGHVS and FQNEAQ. This chain's CDR3 is CASSQPGTPGYTF. CDR3 in DNA: TGTGCCAGCAGCCAGCCAGGGACACCTGGCTACACCTTC.

CDR3 protein: CASSGRDRIMNTEAFF. Here the CDR3 DNA reads TGTGCCAGCAGCGGGCGCGACAGGATTATGAACACTGAAGCTTTCTTT. This chain links TRBV2 with TRBJ1-1, with D possibly being TRBD1 (6 bases). Looked up from germline, CDR1 is SNHLY and CDR2 is FYNNEI. Trimming took 6 bases from V and 0 from J, leaving 17 bases between them. There are 16 residues in the CDR3.

The CDR3 DNA reads as TGTGCCAGCACCGGTACGGGGGGCTTAAGGAACACTGAAGCTTTCTTT. The encoded protein is CASTGTGGLRNTEAFF. The chain couples TRBV28 to TRBJ1-1; D possibly corresponds to TRBD1 (6 bases). Trimming removed 7 bases from V and 1 base from J, with 19 bases in between. CDR1 is MDHEN, CDR2 SYDVKM, per germline. This CDR3 spans 16 amino acids.

The V call is TRBV5-1, the J call TRBJ1-2, with D possibly matching TRBD1 (6 bases). Trimming took 0 bases from V and 8 from J, leaving 11 bases between them. Germline lookup yields CDR1 SGHRS and CDR2 YFSETQ. The CDR3 loop spans 13 amino acids. Here the CDR3 DNA reads TGCGCCAGCAGCTTGGAAGGGGGACGCGGCTACACCTTC. Translating gives CASSLEGGRGYTF.